In this sample, the clone carrying this T cell receptor (beta chain) turned up a few times. Its specificity is unknown. Using a J-beta primer mix together with a sample-barcoded 5' primer, a second PCR was run for about 6 to 11 cycles. Each cDNA molecule, via a template-switch adaptor with 12 random nucleotides, was tagged. Sequencing yielded, for each sample, at least 3 million paired-end reads carrying CDR3. MiXCR, applied by TCRdb to the 5' RACE reads, yields one record per CDR3 protein. The data contain about 580,000 distinct CDR3 sequences, around half of them singletons. This entry comes from a study of blood T cells in healthy people across ages. Study-wide findings and caveats: Without sorted subsets, naive and antigen-experienced compartments could not be conclusively compared. Per million T cells, TCR beta diversity dropped roughly linearly as age increased.

From germline, CDR1 is DFQATT and CDR2 SNEGSKA (reference sequence). This CDR3 has 14 amino acids. V was trimmed by 7 bases and J by 5 bases, leaving 18 bases between them. The chain employs TRBV20-1 and TRBJ2-1; D is unclear. The receptor was isolated from a man older than 75 in good health. Sequencing used blood. CDR3 residues: CSVRHSLSHNEQFF. Here the CDR3 DNA reads TGCAGTGTGAGGCACTCCCTGTCCCACAATGAGCAGTTCTTC.